This TCR beta chain is drawn from a study of identical twins. Notes on the study in general: Insertion counts were lower in abundant cord blood beta clonotypes, a trend that memory repertoires did not show.

Trimming stripped 5 bases from V and 8 bases from J, with 12 bases between. CDR3 length: 12 amino acids. The sample holds many counts of this clonotype. No antigen is known for it. Template switching, a step in the protocol, added a universal primer site, and cDNA carried unique molecular identifiers. TCRdb reprocessed the 5' RACE reads with MiXCR, giving one entry per CDR3 protein. The sample comprises fewer than 900,000 distinct CDR3 sequences, less than 25% of which are singletons, and 4.3% rests with the top ten. These data also featured in a second study, about T cells expressing NK-cell markers.

This clonotype originated in a woman younger than 30 in good health. The rearrangement joins TRBV12-3 or TRBV12-4 to TRBJ1-2; D gene unclear. Sequencing input: PBMCs. CDR3 DNA: TGTGCCAGCAGTGGGCGATATGGCGGCTACACCTTC. Residues: CASSGRYGGYTF.